This is a list of T cell receptor beta chains from one sample in a study of T cell responses to AZD1222 COVID-19 vaccine. The protocol was immunoSEQ multiplex PCR, while the TCRdb copy is restricted to in-frame clones and leaves out a portion. The sample includes about 120,000 clones, roughly 89% seen only once; the top ten take roughly 5%. Source: peripheral blood, taken on day 0 of AZD1222 vaccination. These receptors came from an adult in good health. Both conserved end residues are part of each CDR3. D genes are given only for firm matches. Not every row has a clone size; where given, it reads once, few, many or a size class.

TRBV5-1,TRBJ2-5,.,TRBD1,CASSLMGQAWQETQYF,TGCGCCAGCAGCTTGATGGGACAGGCTTGGCAAGAGACCCAGTACTTC
TRBV7-3,TRBJ1-4,.,.,CASRWANEKLFF,TGTGCCAGTCGGTGGGCTAATGAAAAACTGTTTTTT
TRBV9,TRBJ1-6,.,.,CASSVAATDSPLHF,TGTGCCAGCAGCGTAGCGGCGACGGATTCACCCCTCCACTTT
TRBV12-3/TRBV12-4,TRBJ1-6,.,.,CASSLQGLSLHF,TGTGCCAGCAGCCTCCAGGGGTTGTCCCTCCACTTT
TRBV12-5,TRBJ1-5,.,.,CASGQPPKTRTDSNQPQHF,TGTGCTAGTGGTCAACCCCCTAAAACCCGGACGGATAGCAATCAGCCCCAGCATTTT
TRBV3-1/TRBV3-2,TRBJ2-2,once,.,CASSQGGTARNTGELFF,TGTGCCAGCAGCCAGGGAGGGACAGCCCGTAACACCGGGGAGCTGTTTTTT
TRBV20-1,TRBJ1-2,.,.,CSASVGGNYGYTF,TGCAGTGCTAGTGTTGGAGGAAACTATGGCTACACCTTC
TRBV7-2,TRBJ1-1,.,TRBD1,CASSIRQGTGTEAFF,TGTGCCAGCAGCATAAGACAGGGGACGGGCACTGAAGCTTTCTTT
TRBV19,TRBJ1-3,few,.,CASGMPGNTIYF,TGTGCCAGTGGTATGCCTGGAAACACCATATATTTT
TRBV9,TRBJ1-4,.,.,CASTSGYPGTNEKLFF,TGTGCCAGCACTTCTGGGTACCCGGGAACTAATGAAAAACTGTTTTTT
TRBV9,TRBJ2-7,once,TRBD1,CASSVGQGVVYEQYF,TGTGCCAGCAGCGTAGGGCAGGGGGTAGTCTACGAGCAGTACTTC
TRBV11-2,TRBJ1-6,.,.,CASSPGVESAHF,TGTGCCAGCAGCCCGGGAGTTGAGAGCGCCCACTTT
TRBV12-3/TRBV12-4,TRBJ1-2,.,.,CASGGVSYTF,TGTGCCAGCGGTGGCGTTAGCTACACCTTC
TRBV7-8,TRBJ1-1,.,.,CASSFFGHPNTEAFF,TGTGCCAGCAGCTTCTTTGGACACCCGAACACTGAAGCTTTCTTT
TRBV5-1,TRBJ1-2,.,.,CASSEVGASSNGYTF,TGCGCCAGCAGCGAGGTGGGAGCGTCTTCAAATGGCTACACCTTC
TRBV7-9,TRBJ1-5,.,.,CASSSNRDTHQPQHF,TGTGCCAGCAGTTCTAACCGGGACACCCATCAGCCCCAGCATTTT
TRBV2,TRBJ1-3,.,.,CASTRGRGNTIYF,TGTGCCAGCACAAGAGGCAGGGGAAACACCATATATTTT
TRBV18,TRBJ1-2,.,.,CASSPGKRPSTGNYGYTF,TGTGCCAGCTCACCGGGGAAACGACCTTCCACTGGTAACTATGGCTACACCTTC
TRBV29-1,TRBJ1-1,.,.,CSVASGVNTEAFF,TGCAGCGTTGCGTCGGGGGTGAACACTGAAGCTTTCTTT
TRBV3-1/TRBV3-2,TRBJ1-2,.,.,CASSQVADGYTF,TGTGCCAGCAGCCAAGTTGCGGATGGCTACACCTTC
TRBV5-6,TRBJ2-4,.,.,CASSLEGRSKNIQYF,TGTGCCAGCAGCTTGGAGGGCCGGTCGAAGAACATTCAGTACTTC
TRBV5-1,TRBJ2-2,.,TRBD2,CASSAGLAGGTGELFF,TGCGCCAGCAGCGCGGGACTAGCGGGAGGGACCGGGGAGCTGTTTTTT
TRBV2,TRBJ1-6,once,.,CASSELGPSSYNSPLHF,TGTGCCAGCAGTGAACTGGGTCCTAGCTCCTATAATTCACCCCTCCACTTT